The 16 T cell receptor beta chains reported below all come from one sample, sequenced in a study of blood T cell repertoires in COVID-19. Only in-frame clones appear in the TCRdb table, and some are missing; sequencing was by immunoSEQ multiplex PCR. The table includes 250,000 or so clones, 80% to 90% detected once. The specimen sequenced was PBMCs or T cells enriched from blood (not recorded which). Every receptor here comes from a woman in her twenties or thirties who had been exposed to COVID-19.

This clone was seen many times. V gene TRBV12-5 combines with J gene TRBJ2-1; D unresolved. The CDR3 runs 18 residues. Germline V gene sequence: CDR1 LGHNT, CDR2 FRNRAP. Trimming took off 6 bases at V and 4 bases at J, with 25 bases between the two ends. In DNA, the CDR3 is TGTGCTAGTGGCCCTCGGAGAGGCCCCAACCTCATTTACAATGAGCAGTTCTTC. Its translation: CASGPRRGPNLIYNEQFF.

The chain joins TRBV18 to TRBJ1-1, with D possibly TRBD1 on 6 matching bases. Trimming cost V 3 bases and J 0 bases, with 11 bases left between them. Germline lookup yields CDR1 KGHSH and CDR2 LQKENI. The length of the CDR3 is 15 residues. The CDR3 is CASSPSQGVNTEAFF. The CDR3 DNA reads as TGTGCCAGCTCACCGTCACAGGGAGTGAACACTGAAGCTTTCTTT.

The V gene is TRBV19, the J gene TRBJ1-5; D ambiguous. The ends were cut back, 1 base at V and 5 bases at J, with 6 bases in the middle. The CDR3 covers 13 residues. The germline V gene encodes CDR1 LNHDA and CDR2 SQIVND (reference sequence). Written as DNA, the CDR3 is TGTGCCAGTAGTATAGCCTCAGATCAGCCCCAGCATTTT. Residues: CASSIASDQPQHF.

This chain uses TRBV10-1 with TRBJ2-7; a weak D match, TRBD1 (6 bases). V lost 0 bases, J lost 9 bases, and 9 bases lay in between. Germline loops: CDR1 WNHNN, CDR2 SYGVQD (reference sequence). This CDR3 region has 12 residues. CDR3 bases: TGCGCCAGCAGTGAGTCAGGGGGAGTGCAGTACTTC. Protein: CASSESGGVQYF.

The gene calls are TRBV3-1 (or the pseudogene TRBV3-2) and TRBJ2-3, with TRBD2 matching over 11 bases. Losses at the gene ends were 0 bases for V and 2 bases for J; bases not matched to a gene: 4. This CDR3 is built from 17 residues. Germline CDR1 and CDR2: LGHDT and YNNKEL (reference sequence). The CDR3 bases are TGTGCCAGCAGCCAAGATGGGACTAGCGGAATCACAGATACGCAGTATTTT. It yields the protein CASSQDGTSGITDTQYF.

The CDR3 bases are TGTGCCAGTACCCTCGGGACTAGCGGGTTCTACAATGAGCAGTTCTTC. Its translation is CASTLGTSGFYNEQFF. The V and J genes are TRBV19 and TRBJ2-1, with 12 bases lining up with TRBD2. Germline V CDR1 and CDR2: LNHDA, SQIVND (reference sequence). V shed 7 bases and J 3 bases; nucleotides not matched to a gene: 7. The CDR3 has 16 residues.

The V call is TRBV10-2, the J call TRBJ2-3; 8 bases line up with TRBD1. From germline, CDR1 is WSHSY and CDR2 SAAADI. The CDR3 sequence is 15 residues long. The junction had 7 bases not matched to a gene; V was cut back by 6 bases and J by 2 bases. CDR3 region: CASSEGTGDTDTQYF. CDR3 bases: TGCGCCAGCAGCGAAGGGACAGGAGACACAGATACGCAGTATTTT.

V is TRBV4-2 and J is TRBJ2-1; 9 bases map to TRBD2. Unmatched junction bases numbered 14, after V lost 0 bases and J lost 5 bases. CDR1 is LGHNA and CDR2 is YNFKEQ in the germline V gene. The CDR3 is 19 amino acids. The CDR3 loop is CASSQDPGTSPKPNNEQFF. The DNA of the CDR3 is TGTGCCAGCAGCCAAGACCCCGGGACTAGCCCAAAACCTAACAATGAGCAGTTCTTC.

V and J are TRBV19 and TRBJ1-3; no firm D call. Deletions cut 5 bases from V and 1 base from J, with 3 bases between. CDR3 length: 12 residues. CDR1 LNHDA and CDR2 SQIVND come from the germline V gene (reference sequence). The DNA for the CDR3 is TGTGCCAGTAGTCCTTCTGGAAACACCATATATTTT. Its protein is CASSPSGNTIYF.

In its sample, this clone was seen many times. The chain combines TRBV18 with TRBJ1-1, with D perhaps TRBD1 (6 bases). This CDR3 has 14 residues. The V end was cut by 2 bases, the J end by 5 bases, with 12 bases between. Germline V gene lookup returns CDR1 KGHSH and CDR2 LQKENI. The chain's CDR3 is CASSPTRGWTEAFF. CDR3 coding DNA: TGTGCCAGCTCACCAACCAGGGGATGGACTGAAGCTTTCTTT.

This sequence joins TRBV5-1 and TRBJ2-3; the match to TRBD2 covers 11 bases. Trimming at V came to 5 bases and at J to 6 bases, leaving 8 bases not matched to a gene. The CDR3 totals 15 residues. Germline V CDR1 and CDR2: SGHRS, YFSETQ. DNA of the CDR3: TGCGCCAGCAGAACGGGACTAGCGGCCGGGGATACGCAGTATTTT. It translates to CASRTGLAAGDTQYF.

This clone has a single count. This chain connects TRBV7-2 to TRBJ2-1, with 7 bases identical to TRBD2. The CDR3 length is 14 residues. The V segment lost 0 bases and the J segment 6 bases; nucleotides outside the gene matches: 2. Germline V gene lookup returns CDR1 SGHTA and CDR2 FQGNSA. The CDR3 here is CASSLAGGVNEQFF. The CDR3 DNA sequence: TGTGCCAGCAGCTTAGCGGGAGGGGTCAATGAGCAGTTCTTC.

CDR3 in amino acids: CSASQGVNNSPLHF. In nucleotides, the CDR3 is TGCAGTGCTAGTCAGGGGGTAAATAATTCACCCCTCCACTTT. The gene calls are TRBV20-1 and TRBJ1-6; 7 positions agree with TRBD1. This CDR3 has 14 amino acids. Per the germline V gene, CDR1 is DFQATT and CDR2 is SNEGSKA (reference sequence). V shed 3 bases and J 5 bases; nucleotides not matched to a gene: 4.

This chain uses TRBV11-3 with TRBJ2-1; 7 bases align to TRBD1. The J segment lost 6 bases and the V segment lost 4 bases, leaving 9 bases of the junction unmatched. The CDR3 is made up of 15 amino acids. Per the germline V gene, CDR1 is SGHNT and CDR2 is YENEEA. In DNA, the CDR3 is TGTGCCAGCAGCTCTTGGGACAGTACCGGCAATGAGCAGTTCTTC. Translation: CASSSWDSTGNEQFF. Full variable domain (missing parts from reference TRBV11-3 and TRBJ2-1): EAGVVQSPRYKIIEKKQPVAFWCNPISGHNTLYWYLQNLGQGPELLIRYENEEAVDDSQLPKDRFSAERLKGVDSTLKIQPAELGDSAVYLCASSSWDSTGNEQFFGPGTRLTVL.

The V gene is TRBV28, the J gene TRBJ1-5; TRBD1 aligns across 9 bases. The CDR3 is 16 residues long. The junction had 3 bases not matched to a gene; V was cut back by 2 bases and J by 1 base. CDR1 and CDR2 from the germline V gene are MDHEN and SYDVKM. CDR3 nucleotides: TGTGCCAGCAGTTTAGGACAGGGGAGAAGCAATCAGCCCCAGCATTTT. Amino acids: CASSLGQGRSNQPQHF.

The V gene is TRBV11-3, the J gene TRBJ2-3; 7 bases map to TRBD2. This CDR3 has 13 amino acids. Germline CDR1 is SGHNT and CDR2 is YENEEA. V was clipped by 4 bases and J by 10 bases; unmatched bases: 8. The CDR3 loop is CASSSNLAEAQYF. The CDR3 nucleotides read TGTGCCAGCAGCTCGAATCTAGCGGAGGCGCAGTATTTT.